This T cell receptor (beta chain) was sequenced during a study of CD8 T cells in Susac syndrome. RNA totalling roughly 0.5 to 1 ug underwent reverse transcription with random hexamers. Across 54 Vbeta and 13 Jbeta, TCR beta CDR3 was amplified with immunoSEQ multiplex PCR. TCRdb re-called the immunoSEQ multiplex PCR reads with MiXCR, one entry per CDR3 protein. The sample lists about 90,000 distinct CDR3 sequences; over 85% were seen once. CD8+ and CD4+ blood T cells underwent TCR beta sequencing. Negative isolation yielded CD8+ and CD4+ T cells; FACS enriched TEMRA cells. Specimen: CD8+ T cells from PBMCs. The receptor was isolated from a human donor in good health.

For the CDR3, the DNA is TGTGCCAGCAGCCCTCAATCTGACAGGGGATGGGGTGCCAACGTCCTGACTTTC. Its translation is CASSPQSDRGWGANVLTF. The chain links TRBV7-9 to TRBJ2-6, with TRBD1 matching over 8 bases. Germline loops: CDR1 SEHNR, CDR2 FQNEAQ (reference sequence). This CDR3 has 18 residues. V was clipped by 5 bases and J by 7 bases; unmatched bases: 16.